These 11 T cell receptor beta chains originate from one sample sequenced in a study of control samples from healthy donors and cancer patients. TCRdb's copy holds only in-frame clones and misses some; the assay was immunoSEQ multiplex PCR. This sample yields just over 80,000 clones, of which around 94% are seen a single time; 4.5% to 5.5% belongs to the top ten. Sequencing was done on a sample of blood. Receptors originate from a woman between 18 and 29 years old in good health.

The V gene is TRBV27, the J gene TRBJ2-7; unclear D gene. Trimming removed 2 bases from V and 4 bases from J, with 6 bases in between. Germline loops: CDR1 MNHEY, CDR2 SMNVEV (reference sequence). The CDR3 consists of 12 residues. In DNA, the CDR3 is TGTGCCAGCAGTTTAAATGGGTACGAGCAGTACTTC. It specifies CASSLNGYEQYF.

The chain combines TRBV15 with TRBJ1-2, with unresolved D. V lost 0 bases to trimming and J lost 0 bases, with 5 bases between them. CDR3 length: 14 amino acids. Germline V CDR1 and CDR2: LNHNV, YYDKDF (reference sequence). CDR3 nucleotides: TGTGCCACCAGCAGAGATTTAGCTAACTATGGCTACACCTTC. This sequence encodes CATSRDLANYGYTF.

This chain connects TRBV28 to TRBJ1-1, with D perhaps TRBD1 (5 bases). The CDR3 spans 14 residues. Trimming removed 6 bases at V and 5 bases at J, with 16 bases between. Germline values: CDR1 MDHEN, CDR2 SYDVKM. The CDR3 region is CASRSRGPRTEAFF. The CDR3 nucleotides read TGTGCCAGCAGGTCCCGGGGCCCTAGGACTGAAGCTTTCTTT.

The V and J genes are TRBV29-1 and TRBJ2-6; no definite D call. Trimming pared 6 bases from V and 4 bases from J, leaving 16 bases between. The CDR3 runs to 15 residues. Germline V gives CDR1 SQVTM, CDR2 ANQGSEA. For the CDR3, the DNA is TGCAGCGTGAGCAAAGACGGTAGCGGGGCCAACGTCCTGACTTTC. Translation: CSVSKDGSGANVLTF.

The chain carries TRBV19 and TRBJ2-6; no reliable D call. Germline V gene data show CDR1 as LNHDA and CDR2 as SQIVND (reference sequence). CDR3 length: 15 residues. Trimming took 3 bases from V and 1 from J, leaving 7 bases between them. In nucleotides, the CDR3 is TGTGCCAGTAGTATCTTGAGTTCTGGGGCCAACGTCCTGACTTTC. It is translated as CASSILSSGANVLTF.

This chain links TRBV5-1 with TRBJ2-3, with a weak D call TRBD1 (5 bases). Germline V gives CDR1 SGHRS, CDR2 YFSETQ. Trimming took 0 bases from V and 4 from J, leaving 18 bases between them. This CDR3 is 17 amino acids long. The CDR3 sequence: CASSLEQVGLSADTQYF. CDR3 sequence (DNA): TGCGCCAGCAGCTTGGAACAGGTCGGCCTAAGTGCAGATACGCAGTATTTT.

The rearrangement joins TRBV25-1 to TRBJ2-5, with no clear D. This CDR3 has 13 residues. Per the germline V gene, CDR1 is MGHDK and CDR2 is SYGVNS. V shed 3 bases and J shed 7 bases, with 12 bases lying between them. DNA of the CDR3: TGTGCCAGCAGTGATGGCGCCGGAGCGACCCAGTACTTC. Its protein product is CASSDGAGATQYF. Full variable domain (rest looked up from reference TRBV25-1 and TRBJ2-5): EADIYQTPRYLVIGTGKKITLECSQTMGHDKMYWYQQDPGMELHLIHYSYGVNSTEKGDLSSESTVSRIRTEHFPLTLESARPSHTSQYLCASSDGAGATQYFGPGTRLLVL.

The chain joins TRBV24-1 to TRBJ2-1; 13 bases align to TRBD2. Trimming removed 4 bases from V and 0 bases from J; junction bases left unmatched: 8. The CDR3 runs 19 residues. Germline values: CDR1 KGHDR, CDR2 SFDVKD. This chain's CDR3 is CATSDTTSGGPSSYNEQFF. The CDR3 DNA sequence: TGTGCCACCAGTGACACGACTAGCGGGGGGCCGAGCTCCTACAATGAGCAGTTCTTC.

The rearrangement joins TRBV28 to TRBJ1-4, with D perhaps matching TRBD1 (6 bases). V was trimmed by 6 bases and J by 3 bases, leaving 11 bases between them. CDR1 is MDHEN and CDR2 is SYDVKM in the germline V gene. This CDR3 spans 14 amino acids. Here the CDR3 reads CASRKGGSNEKLFF. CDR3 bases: TGTGCCAGCAGAAAGGGGGGCTCTAATGAAAAACTGTTTTTT.

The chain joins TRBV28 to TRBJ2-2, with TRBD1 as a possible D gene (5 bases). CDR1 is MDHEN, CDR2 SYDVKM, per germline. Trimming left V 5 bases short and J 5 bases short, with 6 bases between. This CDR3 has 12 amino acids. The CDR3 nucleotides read TGTGCCAGCAGTGACAGTACCGGGGAGCTGTTTTTT. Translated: CASSDSTGELFF.

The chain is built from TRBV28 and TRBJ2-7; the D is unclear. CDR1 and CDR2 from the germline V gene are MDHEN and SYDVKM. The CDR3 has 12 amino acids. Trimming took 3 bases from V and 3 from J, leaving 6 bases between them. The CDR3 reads CASSFGHYEQYF. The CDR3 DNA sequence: TGTGCCAGCAGTTTCGGCCACTACGAGCAGTACTTC.